A single TCR beta chain is shown here with its context. This record comes from a study of blood T cell repertoires in COVID-19. Across the whole study: T cells, B-cell-depleted T cells, or PBMCs supplied cDNA or gDNA.

The CDR3 is 14 amino acids. With 2 bases removed from V and 7 bases from J, the gap between germline ends came to 15 bases. Looked up from germline, CDR1 is SGHVS and CDR2 is FQNEAQ. In the original processing: Estimation of nucleated cell counts was performed using reference gene primer amplification. Measured with immunoSEQ multiplex PCR; TCRdb has only the in-frame clones, and not every one. Clone size and the V and J calls come from that table; the DNA yielded D and trimming. The top ten hold about an eighth of the sample, which has hundreds of thousands of clones, around nine tenths seen once. This receptor was identified in a woman aged 70-85 years with COVID-19, enrolled during active disease. The sequenced material came from peripheral blood. The chain employs TRBV7-8 and TRBJ2-7; D is unclear. The CDR3 sequence: CASSLSLLGLEQYF. The CDR3 region has the DNA TGTGCCAGCAGCTTATCGCTGCTAGGTTTGGAGCAGTACTTC. The full variable domain, in which reference TRBV7-8 and TRBJ2-7 provide the parts outside the CDR3, is GAGVSQSPRYKVAKRGQDVALRCDPISGHVSLFWYQQALGQGPEFLTYFQNEAQLDKSGLPSDRFFAERPEGSVSTLKIQRTQQEDSAVYLCASSLSLLGLEQYFGPGTRLTVT.